A single sample is the source of the 24 T cell receptor beta chains below, sequenced in a study of blood T cell repertoires in COVID-19. Profiled with immunoSEQ multiplex PCR; TCRdb holds only in-frame clones, not every one. The data hold roughly 60,000 clones, with 80% to 95% observed a single time. Sequenced input: peripheral blood. Receptors were obtained from a man over 45 with active COVID-19.

The chain joins TRBV11-2 to TRBJ1-2; D ambiguous. CDR3 length: 16 residues. V was trimmed by 5 bases and J by 3 bases, leaving 19 bases between them. Germline loops: CDR1 SGHAT, CDR2 FQNNGV. The CDR3 loop reads CASSGSVGRRHYGYTF. CDR3 nucleotide sequence: TGTGCCAGCAGCGGGAGCGTTGGCAGGCGACACTATGGCTACACCTTC.

This rearrangement joins TRBV10-3 to TRBJ1-1; 7 positions match TRBD1. With V trimmed by 5 bases and J by 4 bases, 10 bases remained unmatched. Germline lookup yields CDR1 ENHRY and CDR2 SYGVKD. The length of the CDR3 is 15 residues. The CDR3 sequence is CAISRDRAGLTEAFF. The CDR3 bases are TGTGCCATCAGTCGAGACAGGGCAGGACTCACTGAAGCTTTCTTT.

The sample holds a few counts of this clone. This chain joins TRBV5-1 and TRBJ1-2; D is perhaps TRBD1 (5 bases). CDR1 is SGHRS, CDR2 YFSETQ, per germline. This CDR3 spans 13 amino acids. Trimming pared 0 bases from V and 7 bases from J, leaving 10 bases between. The CDR3 sequence: CASSLGQGGGYTF. Here the CDR3 DNA reads TGCGCCAGCAGCTTGGGGCAGGGAGGTGGCTACACCTTC. The variable domain in full, with the rest retrieved from reference TRBV5-1 and TRBJ1-2, is KAGVTQTPRYLIKTRGQQVTLSCSPISGHRSVSWYQQTPGQGLQFLFEYFSETQRNKGNFPGRFSGRQFSNSRSEMNVSTLELGDSALYLCASSLGQGGGYTFGSGTRLTVV.

This clone was observed once. The V call is TRBV3-1 (or the pseudogene TRBV3-2), the J call TRBJ2-7, with D perhaps matching TRBD1 (6 bases). CDR1 is LGHDT, CDR2 YNNKEL, per germline (reference sequence). The germline V and J ends were trimmed by 3 bases and 0 bases, with 6 bases remaining between them. This CDR3 contains 13 residues. As DNA, the CDR3 is TGTGCCAGCAGCCAGGGGGCCTCCTACGAGCAGTACTTC. It translates to CASSQGASYEQYF.

The rearrangement joins TRBV7-3 to TRBJ1-6; tentative D call: TRBD1 (6 bases). The V end lost 8 bases, the J end lost 5 bases, and 22 bases lay between the germline ends. The CDR3 consists of 17 residues. Germline-derived CDR1 and CDR2 are SGHTA and FQGTGA. CDR3 loop: CASPRDNCISDNSPLHF. CDR3 sequence (DNA): TGTGCCAGCCCCCGGGACAATTGTATAAGTGATAATTCACCCCTCCACTTT.

This chain links TRBV2 with TRBJ1-6; D call uncertain. CDR3 length: 13 residues. Germline values: CDR1 SNHLY, CDR2 FYNNEI. V lost 10 bases to trimming and J lost 5 bases, with 12 bases between them. CDR3 bases: TGTGCCACCCAAAAACTAGATAATTCACCCCTCCACTTT. It encodes CATQKLDNSPLHF.

The rearrangement links TRBV5-6 to TRBJ2-5; the D is unclear. Trimming left V 6 bases short and J 7 bases short, with 13 bases between. Germline CDR1 is SGHDT and CDR2 is YYEEEE. The CDR3 runs to 12 residues. The CDR3 spells CASTSSRGTQYF. The CDR3 coding sequence is TGTGCCAGCACCTCCTCCAGAGGGACCCAGTACTTC.

The chain combines TRBV12-2 with TRBJ1-1. TRBV12-2 is assigned pseudogene status. The CDR3 consists of 13 residues. The CDR3 sequence: CASRLGGIAEAFF. The CDR3 DNA is TGTGCAAGTCGCTTGGGGGGGATCGCTGAAGCTTTCTTT.

The genes are TRBV11-2 and TRBJ2-6; the D is unclear. The CDR3 sequence is 15 residues long. The V gene's germline CDR1 is SGHAT and CDR2 FQNNGV. The V end was cut by 0 bases, the J end by 7 bases, with 10 bases between. The CDR3 DNA reads TGTGCCAGCAGCTTAGATCTCCGGGTTGCCAACGTCCTGACTTTC. It translates to CASSLDLRVANVLTF.

The CDR3 coding sequence is TGTGCCATCCATGCGGGACTAGCCACAGATACGCAGTATTTT. Protein: CAIHAGLATDTQYF. The chain uses TRBV10-3 and TRBJ2-3, with 9 bases lining up with TRBD2. The V gene end was trimmed by 8 bases and the J gene end by 2 bases; junction bases not matched to a gene: 5. Germline loops: CDR1 ENHRY, CDR2 SYGVKD. The CDR3 is made up of 14 amino acids.

The chain has TRBV16 and TRBJ1-2; TRBD1 aligns across 7 bases. V was clipped by 6 bases and J by 5 bases; unmatched bases: 6. This CDR3 contains 13 residues. CDR1 and CDR2 from the germline V gene are KGHSY and FQNENV. The CDR3 loop is CASRKDREYGYTF. The CDR3, as DNA: TGTGCCAGCAGGAAAGACAGGGAATATGGCTACACCTTC.

This clone was counted once. The chain carries TRBV6-5 and TRBJ1-5; D gene uncertain. The CDR3 sequence is 12 residues long. The germline gives CDR1 MNHEY, CDR2 SVGAGI. The V gene lost 10 bases and the J gene lost 3 bases, with 10 bases spanning the gap. The CDR3 coding sequence is TGTGCCACCTCAGGTCCCAATCAGCCCCAGCATTTT. Translation: CATSGPNQPQHF.

The chain couples TRBV28 to TRBJ2-7; no clear D. Per the germline V gene, CDR1 is MDHEN and CDR2 is SYDVKM. V lost 7 bases and J lost 7, with 17 bases in between. This CDR3 comprises 13 residues. The chain's CDR3 is CASIHSSSGEQYF. In nucleotides, the CDR3 is TGTGCCAGCATTCACTCCTCCTCCGGGGAGCAGTACTTC.

V and J are TRBV5-5 and TRBJ2-5, with 9 bases lining up with TRBD2. Looked up from germline, CDR1 is SGHKS and CDR2 is YYEKEE (reference sequence). With V trimmed by 4 bases and J by 4 bases, 8 bases remained unmatched. This CDR3 spans 15 amino acids. The CDR3 DNA is TGTGCCAGCAGCGTTAGCGGGAGAGGACGAGAGACCCAGTACTTC. Translating it yields CASSVSGRGRETQYF.

CDR3 residues: CASSLSGGTSGFLVQFF. DNA for the CDR3: TGTGCCAGCAGCTTAAGTGGTGGGACTAGCGGGTTTCTTGTGCAGTTCTTC. V gene TRBV7-2 combines with J gene TRBJ2-1; TRBD2 matches at 12 bases. Germline CDR1 SGHTA, CDR2 FQGNSA. This CDR3 is built from 17 residues. V lost 2 bases, J lost 12 bases, and 14 bases stayed unmatched.

The CDR3, as DNA: TGTGCCAGCAGCCAAGAGGCCAACAGGGGTCATGGCTACACCTTC. Protein sequence: CASSQEANRGHGYTF. V gene TRBV3-1 (or the pseudogene TRBV3-2) combines with J gene TRBJ1-2, with 7 nucleotides matching TRBD1. Trimming removed 0 bases from V and 6 bases from J; junction bases left unmatched: 7. Germline assignment: CDR1 LGHDT and CDR2 YNNKEL (reference sequence). The CDR3 extends over 15 amino acids.

The gene calls are TRBV12-3 or TRBV12-4 and TRBJ1-1, with 9 nucleotides matching TRBD1. CDR3 length: 13 residues. The V segment lost 5 bases and the J segment 5 bases; nucleotides outside the gene matches: 3. The DNA for the CDR3 is TGTGCCAGCAGTGGACAGGGGTGGACTGAAGCTTTCTTT. Protein sequence: CASSGQGWTEAFF.

The chain carries TRBV29-1 and TRBJ1-1; 9 nucleotides align to TRBD1. J lost 5 bases, V lost 5 bases, and 6 bases had no gene match. CDR3 length: 13 residues. Germline V gene data show CDR1 as SQVTM and CDR2 as ANQGSEA. CDR3 amino acids: CSVPGTGRTEAFF. Written as DNA, the CDR3 is TGCAGCGTTCCCGGGACAGGGAGGACTGAAGCTTTCTTT.

This chain connects TRBV7-2 to TRBJ2-3; possibly TRBD2 for D (5 bases). Trimming removed 6 bases at V and 0 bases at J, with 10 bases between. Germline CDR1 is SGHTA and CDR2 is FQGNSA. This CDR3 is 14 amino acids long. The CDR3 nucleotides are TGTGCCAGCAGTGAGGGATTGAGCACAGATACGCAGTATTTT. As protein: CASSEGLSTDTQYF.

The genes are TRBV9 and TRBJ2-2, with 7 bases identical to TRBD1. CDR1 and CDR2 (germline): SGDLS, YYNGEE. CDR3 size: 14 residues. Germline trimming cut 4 bases from V and 7 bases from J; bases unmatched to any gene: 7. The CDR3 bases are TGTGCCAGCAGCACCGGACAGGTCAGCGGGGAGCTGTTTTTT. Amino acid sequence: CASSTGQVSGELFF.

The gene calls are TRBV28 and TRBJ2-2; TRBD2 is a possible D gene (6 bases). The CDR3 is 18 amino acids. Deletions cut 7 bases from V and 4 bases from J, with 25 bases between. Germline CDR1 MDHEN, CDR2 SYDVKM. CDR3 in amino acids: CASIMDISGIKPTGELFF. The CDR3, as DNA: TGTGCCAGCATTATGGACATTAGCGGAATTAAACCCACCGGGGAGCTGTTTTTT.

This chain links TRBV5-4 with TRBJ2-7; 8 bases are shared with TRBD2. Germline-derived CDR1 and CDR2 are SGHNT and YYREEE (reference sequence). CDR3 length equals 16 residues. The J segment lost 5 bases and the V segment lost 4 bases, leaving 14 bases of the junction unmatched. The CDR3 region has the DNA TGTGCCAGCAGCCGCAGCGGACTAGCCGAGGGAGACGAGCAGTACTTC. Its translation: CASSRSGLAEGDEQYF.

The chain employs TRBV19 and TRBJ2-2; 8 nucleotides align to TRBD1. CDR1 and CDR2 (germline): LNHDA, SQIVND (reference sequence). This CDR3 contains 15 residues. The J segment lost 5 bases and the V segment lost 4 bases, leaving 6 bases of the junction unmatched. CDR3 bases: TGTGCCAGTAGTACCGGGACAGGAGCGACCGGGGAGCTGTTTTTT. It is translated as CASSTGTGATGELFF. Full variable domain (outside the CDR3, taken from reference TRBV19 and TRBJ2-2): DGGITQSPKYLFRKEGQNVTLSCEQNLNHDAMYWYRQDPGQGLRLIYYSQIVNDFQKGDIAEGYSVSREKKESFPLTVTSAQKNPTAFYLCASSTGTGATGELFFGEGSRLTVL.

V gene TRBV18 combines with J gene TRBJ2-1, with D possibly matching TRBD2 (5 bases). This CDR3 spans 12 amino acids. CDR1 and CDR2 from the germline V gene are KGHSH and LQKENI. V lost 2 bases to trimming and J lost 9 bases, with 8 bases between them. This chain's CDR3 is CASSPAGREQFF. The CDR3 bases are TGTGCCAGCTCACCAGCGGGTCGTGAGCAGTTCTTC.